These 18 T cell receptor beta chains were sequenced from one sample in a study of shared clonotypes between healthy human individuals. The assay was immunoSEQ multiplex PCR, and TCRdb's table has in-frame clones only and misses some. The table lists 1.4 million or so clones, 97% to 99% of them singletons. The specimen was naive CD4+ T cells sorted from blood. Described subset: CD45RA+ positively selected. Source of these receptors: a man under 40 in good health.

This clone was recorded a few times. The chain links TRBV7-9 to TRBJ1-5, with D maybe TRBD1 (5 bases). With 5 bases removed from V and 7 bases from J, the gap between germline ends came to 9 bases. The CDR3 has 12 amino acids. Looked up from germline, CDR1 is SEHNR and CDR2 is FQNEAQ (reference sequence). The CDR3 here is CASSPRDQPQHF. DNA for the CDR3: TGTGCCAGCAGCCCGAGGGACCAGCCCCAGCATTTT.

This rearrangement joins TRBV5-4 to TRBJ1-2, with TRBD1 matching 8 bases. With 1 base clipped from V and 2 bases from J, the junction kept 1 base outside the gene matches. This CDR3 spans 14 amino acids. Germline CDR1 is SGHNT and CDR2 is YYREEE (reference sequence). CDR3 region: CASSLQGANYGYTF. The CDR3 DNA reads TGTGCCAGCAGCTTGCAGGGGGCAAACTATGGCTACACCTTC.

Details on this clone: Other DNA sequences within the sample encode an identical CDR3. This chain links TRBV7-9 with TRBJ1-2; D gene unclear. Trimming took 3 bases from V and 5 from J, leaving 4 bases between them. Germline V gene sequence: CDR1 SEHNR, CDR2 FQNEAQ (reference sequence). The length of the CDR3 is 11 residues. The chain's CDR3 is CASSFGYGYTF. The CDR3 DNA reads TGTGCCAGCAGCTTTGGGTATGGCTACACCTTC.

V gene TRBV7-2 combines with J gene TRBJ2-3; tentatively, D is TRBD2 (5 bases). Germline CDR1 SGHTA, CDR2 FQGNSA. V gave up 1 base and J gave up 2 bases, with 16 bases separating them. This CDR3 region has 17 residues. CDR3 residues: CASSLDMAAAFTDTQYF. In DNA, the CDR3 is TGTGCCAGCAGCTTAGATATGGCAGCGGCGTTCACAGATACGCAGTATTTT.

The J gene is TRBJ2-6, the V gene TRBV27; 8 bases map to TRBD1. The germline CDR1 and CDR2 sequences are MNHEY and SMNVEV (reference sequence). The J segment lost 0 bases and the V segment lost 5 bases, leaving 12 bases of the junction unmatched. The length of the CDR3 is 19 residues. CDR3 in amino acids: CASSTLGGQALSGANVLTF. The CDR3 nucleotides read TGTGCCAGCAGTACCCTTGGGGGACAGGCCCTCTCTGGGGCCAACGTCCTGACTTTC.

The J gene is TRBJ2-1, the V gene TRBV5-4, with D unclear. Germline CDR1 reads SGHNT; CDR2 reads YYREEE (reference sequence). Trimming took off 0 bases at V and 6 bases at J, with 16 bases between the two ends. The CDR3 spans 16 residues. The CDR3 reads CASSLAQARSINEQFF. The CDR3 coding sequence is TGTGCCAGCAGCTTGGCCCAGGCCCGAAGTATCAATGAGCAGTTCTTC.

The rearrangement links TRBV2 to TRBJ2-7; 11 bases line up with TRBD1. Unmatched junction bases numbered 6, after V lost 8 bases and J lost 6 bases. There are 13 residues in the CDR3. Germline V gene data show CDR1 as SNHLY and CDR2 as FYNNEI. This CDR3 is CASYRDRGSEQYF. CDR3 bases: TGTGCCAGCTACAGGGACAGGGGGAGCGAGCAGTACTTC.

The sample holds one count of this clone. The V gene is TRBV18, the J gene TRBJ2-1, with 7 bases fitting TRBD2. Trimming removed 4 bases from V and 3 bases from J; junction bases left unmatched: 9. CDR1 and CDR2 (germline): KGHSH, LQKENI. There are 16 residues in the CDR3. The CDR3 sequence is CASSLPLAGFYNEQFF. The CDR3 coding sequence is TGTGCCAGCTCACTACCCTTAGCGGGCTTCTACAATGAGCAGTTCTTC. The complete variable domain, with remaining parts taken from reference TRBV18 and TRBJ2-1, reads NAGVMQNPRHLVRRRGQEARLRCSPMKGHSHVYWYRQLPEEGLKFMVYLQKENIIDESGMPKERFSAEFPKEGPSILRIQQVVRGDSAAYFCASSLPLAGFYNEQFFGPGTRLTVL.

This chain's CDR3 is CASSEFVLARGTDTQYF. The CDR3 DNA reads as TGTGCCAGCAGTGAATTCGTATTGGCACGGGGAACAGATACGCAGTATTTT. The chain couples TRBV2 to TRBJ2-3; D might be TRBD2 (5 bases). The CDR3 length is 17 residues. Trimming cost V 2 bases and J 3 bases, with 18 bases left between them. Per the germline V gene, CDR1 is SNHLY and CDR2 is FYNNEI.

The chain uses TRBV5-4 and TRBJ2-3; no clear D. Germline values: CDR1 SGHNT, CDR2 YYREEE (reference sequence). The CDR3 is made up of 14 amino acids. V was cut by 9 bases and J by 4 bases, with 18 bases left in between. CDR3 amino acids: CATRFVRSPDTQYF. The CDR3 DNA follows: TGTGCCACCCGATTTGTTCGGTCGCCAGATACGCAGTATTTT.

V and J are TRBV6-5 and TRBJ2-3, with D hard to call. This CDR3 region has 11 residues. V was clipped by 6 bases and J by 6 bases, with 7 bases between them. From germline, CDR1 is MNHEY and CDR2 SVGAGI. The CDR3 nucleotides read TGTGCCAGCAGACACAAGGATACGCAGTATTTT. Translation gives CASRHKDTQYF.

The chain links TRBV7-2 to TRBJ2-7, with 8 nucleotides matching TRBD2. Germline-derived CDR1 and CDR2 are SGHTA and FQGNSA. V lost 5 bases, J lost 1 base, and 10 bases stayed unmatched. The CDR3 contains 16 residues. DNA for the CDR3: TGTGCCAGCAGCCTTACCCGGCTAGCGGGTTCCTACGAGCAGTACTTC. This sequence encodes CASSLTRLAGSYEQYF.

V and J are TRBV5-1 and TRBJ2-7, with a tentative D call TRBD2 (7 bases). Germline V CDR1 and CDR2: SGHRS, YFSETQ. This CDR3 comprises 15 residues. V lost 6 bases and J lost 2, with 18 bases in between. The CDR3 sequence is CASNRGGEPPYEQYF. The CDR3 DNA follows: TGCGCCAGCAATAGAGGGGGGGAACCCCCCTACGAGCAGTACTTC.

The chain recombines TRBV7-9 with TRBJ2-2; D call uncertain. V lost 5 bases and J 5 bases, leaving 18 bases between the germline ends. Germline CDR1 is SEHNR and CDR2 is FQNEAQ (reference sequence). The CDR3 runs 16 residues. CDR3 bases: TGTGCCAGCAGCAAAGCTGGAGCCGTAGGAACCGGGGAGCTGTTTTTT. It encodes CASSKAGAVGTGELFF. Using reference TRBV7-9 and TRBJ2-2 for the parts outside the CDR3, the full variable domain is DTGVSQNPRHKITKRGQNVTFRCDPISEHNRLYWYRQTLGQGPEFLTYFQNEAQLEKSRLLSDRFSAERPKGSFSTLEIQRTEQGDSAMYLCASSKAGAVGTGELFFGEGSRLTVL.

The rearrangement uses TRBV6-6 and TRBJ2-2; tentative D call: TRBD1 (6 bases). V lost 6 bases and J 6 bases, leaving 14 bases between the germline ends. The CDR3 runs 14 residues. Per the germline V gene, CDR1 is MNHNY and CDR2 is SVGAGI (reference sequence). CDR3 coding DNA: TGTGCCAGCAGCAGGGGATACGGGGCCGGGGAGCTGTTTTTT. Translated, it gives CASSRGYGAGELFF.

The chain carries TRBV19 and TRBJ2-5; D is undetermined. Trimming removed 1 base from V and 5 bases from J, with 8 bases in between. This CDR3 has 13 amino acids. The germline V gene encodes CDR1 LNHDA and CDR2 SQIVND (reference sequence). CDR3 nucleotides: TGTGCCAGTAGTATAGCGGGCTACGAGACCCAGTACTTC. This codes for CASSIAGYETQYF.

The chain carries TRBV29-1 and TRBJ1-2; 10 nucleotides match TRBD1. This CDR3 contains 14 residues. The germline V gene has CDR1 SQVTM and CDR2 ANQGSEA. V dropped 4 bases and J dropped 5; count of bases not matched to a gene: 7. CDR3 sequence reads: CSVANPGQGYGYTF. The CDR3, as DNA: TGCAGCGTTGCTAACCCGGGACAGGGGTATGGCTACACCTTC.

The J gene is TRBJ1-1, the V gene TRBV7-9; 8 bases map to TRBD1. Germline V lookup: CDR1 SEHNR, CDR2 FQNEAQ (reference sequence). J lost 0 bases, V lost 5 bases, and 14 bases had no gene match. CDR3 length: 18 residues. The CDR3 sequence: CASSPLRWGQEMNTEAFF. DNA for the CDR3: TGTGCCAGCAGCCCGCTCCGCTGGGGACAGGAAATGAACACTGAAGCTTTCTTT.